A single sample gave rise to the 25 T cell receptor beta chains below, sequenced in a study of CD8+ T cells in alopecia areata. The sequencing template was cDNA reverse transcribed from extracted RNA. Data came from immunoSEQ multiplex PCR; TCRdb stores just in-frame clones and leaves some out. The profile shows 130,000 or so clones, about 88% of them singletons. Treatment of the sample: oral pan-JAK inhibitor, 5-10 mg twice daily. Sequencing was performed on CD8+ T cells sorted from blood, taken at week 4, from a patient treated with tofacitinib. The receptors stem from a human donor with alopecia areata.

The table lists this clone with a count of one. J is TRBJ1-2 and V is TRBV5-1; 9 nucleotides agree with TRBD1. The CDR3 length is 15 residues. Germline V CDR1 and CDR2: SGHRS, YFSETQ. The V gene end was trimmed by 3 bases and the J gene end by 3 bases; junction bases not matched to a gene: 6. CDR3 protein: CASSWGTGSDYGYTF. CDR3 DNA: TGCGCCAGCAGCTGGGGGACAGGGTCGGACTATGGCTACACCTTC.

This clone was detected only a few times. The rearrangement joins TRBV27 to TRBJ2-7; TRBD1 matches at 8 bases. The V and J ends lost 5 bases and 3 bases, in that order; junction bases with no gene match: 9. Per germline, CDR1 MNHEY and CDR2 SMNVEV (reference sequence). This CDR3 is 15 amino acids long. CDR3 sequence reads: CASSGTADRVYEQYF. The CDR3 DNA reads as TGTGCCAGCAGTGGGACCGCGGACAGGGTCTACGAGCAGTACTTC.

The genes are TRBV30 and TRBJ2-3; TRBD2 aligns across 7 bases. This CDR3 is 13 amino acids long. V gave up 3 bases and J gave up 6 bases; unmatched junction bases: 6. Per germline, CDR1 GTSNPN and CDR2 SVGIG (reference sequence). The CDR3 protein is CAWRGGSDDTQYF. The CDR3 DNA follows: TGTGCCTGGAGAGGCGGGAGTGACGATACGCAGTATTTT.

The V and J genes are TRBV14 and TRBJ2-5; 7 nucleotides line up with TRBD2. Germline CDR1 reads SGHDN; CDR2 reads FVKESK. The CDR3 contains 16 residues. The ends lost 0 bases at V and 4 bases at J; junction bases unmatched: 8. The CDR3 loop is CASSQDYAGERETQYF. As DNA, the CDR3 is TGTGCCAGCAGCCAAGATTACGCGGGAGAAAGAGAGACCCAGTACTTC.

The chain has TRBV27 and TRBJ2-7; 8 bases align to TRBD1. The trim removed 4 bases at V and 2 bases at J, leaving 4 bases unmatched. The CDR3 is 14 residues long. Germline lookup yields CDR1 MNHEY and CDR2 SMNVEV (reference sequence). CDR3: CASSSGTGPYEQYF. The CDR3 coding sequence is TGTGCCAGCAGTTCCGGGACAGGTCCCTACGAGCAGTACTTC.

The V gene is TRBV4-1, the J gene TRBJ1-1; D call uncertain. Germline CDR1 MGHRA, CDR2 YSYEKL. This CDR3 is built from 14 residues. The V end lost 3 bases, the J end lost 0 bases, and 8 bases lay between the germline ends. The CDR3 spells CASSHTLLNTEAFF. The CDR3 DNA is TGCGCCAGCAGCCACACCTTACTGAACACTGAAGCTTTCTTT.

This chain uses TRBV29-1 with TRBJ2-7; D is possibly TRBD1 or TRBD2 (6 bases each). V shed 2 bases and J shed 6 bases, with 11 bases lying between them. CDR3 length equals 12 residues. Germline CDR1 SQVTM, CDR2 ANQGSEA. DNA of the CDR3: TGCAGCGTTGAAACCGGAGGGGGCGAGCAGTACTTC. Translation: CSVETGGGEQYF.

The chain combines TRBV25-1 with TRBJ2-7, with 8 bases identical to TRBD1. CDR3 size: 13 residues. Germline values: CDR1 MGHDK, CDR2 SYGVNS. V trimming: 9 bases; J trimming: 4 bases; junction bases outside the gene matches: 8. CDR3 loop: CASEGQGKYEQYF. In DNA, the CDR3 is TGTGCCAGTGAAGGACAGGGAAAATACGAGCAGTACTTC.

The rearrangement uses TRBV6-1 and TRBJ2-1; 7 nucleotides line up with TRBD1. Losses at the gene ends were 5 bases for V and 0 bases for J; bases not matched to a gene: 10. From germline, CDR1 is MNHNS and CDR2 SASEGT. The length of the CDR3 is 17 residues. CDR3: CASSQGPGQSSYNEQFF. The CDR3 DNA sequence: TGTGCCAGCAGTCAAGGACCGGGACAGAGCTCCTACAATGAGCAGTTCTTC.

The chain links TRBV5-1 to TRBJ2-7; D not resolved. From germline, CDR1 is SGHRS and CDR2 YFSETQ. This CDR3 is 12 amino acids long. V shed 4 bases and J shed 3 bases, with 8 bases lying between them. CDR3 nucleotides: TGCGCCAGCAGCGGGGTTCGCTACGAGCAGTACTTC. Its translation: CASSGVRYEQYF.

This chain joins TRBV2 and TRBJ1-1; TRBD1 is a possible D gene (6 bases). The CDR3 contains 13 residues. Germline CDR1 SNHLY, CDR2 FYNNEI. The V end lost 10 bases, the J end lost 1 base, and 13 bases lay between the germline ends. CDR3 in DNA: TGTGCCACCATCGGACAGAGGAACACTGAAGCTTTCTTT. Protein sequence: CATIGQRNTEAFF.

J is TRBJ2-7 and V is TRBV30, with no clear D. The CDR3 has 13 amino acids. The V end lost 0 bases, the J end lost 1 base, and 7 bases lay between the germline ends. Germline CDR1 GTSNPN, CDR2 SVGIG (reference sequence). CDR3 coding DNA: TGTGCCTGGAGTGTAGATCTGTCCTACGAGCAGTACTTC. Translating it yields CAWSVDLSYEQYF. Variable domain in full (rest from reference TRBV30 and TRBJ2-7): SQTIHQWPATLVQPVGSPLSLECTVEGTSNPNLYWYRQAAGRGLQLLFYSVGIGQISSEVPQNLSASRPQDRQFILSSKKLLLSDSGFYLCAWSVDLSYEQYFGPGTRLTVT.

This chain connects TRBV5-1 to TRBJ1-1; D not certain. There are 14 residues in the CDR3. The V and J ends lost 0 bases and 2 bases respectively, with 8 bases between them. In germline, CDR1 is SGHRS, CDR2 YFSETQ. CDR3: CASSLVPENTEAFF. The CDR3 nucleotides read TGCGCCAGCAGCTTGGTCCCGGAAAACACTGAAGCTTTCTTT.

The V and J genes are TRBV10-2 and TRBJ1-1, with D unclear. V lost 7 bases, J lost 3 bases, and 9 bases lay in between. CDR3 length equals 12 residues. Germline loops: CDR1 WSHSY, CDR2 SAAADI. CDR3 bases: TGCGCCAGCACTGACACCTACACTGAAGCTTTCTTT. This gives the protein CASTDTYTEAFF.

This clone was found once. The DNA of the CDR3 is TGTGCCAGCATCCCGCCGGGGACAGGGAACTATGGCTACACCTTC. This encodes CASIPPGTGNYGYTF. The rearrangement links TRBV7-9 to TRBJ1-2, with 9 positions matching TRBD1. This CDR3 has 15 residues. CDR1 is SEHNR, CDR2 FQNEAQ, per germline (reference sequence). J lost 2 bases, V lost 7 bases, and 8 bases had no gene match. Based on the CDR3 plus reference TRBV7-9 and TRBJ1-2, the full variable domain is DTGVSQNPRHKITKRGQNVTFRCDPISEHNRLYWYRQTLGQGPEFLTYFQNEAQLEKSRLLSDRFSAERPKGSFSTLEIQRTEQGDSAMYLCASIPPGTGNYGYTFGSGTRLTVV.

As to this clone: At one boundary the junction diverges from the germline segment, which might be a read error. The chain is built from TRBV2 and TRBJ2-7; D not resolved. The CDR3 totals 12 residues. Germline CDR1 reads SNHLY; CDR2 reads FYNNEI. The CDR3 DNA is TGTGCCAACAGTGAAGGTCCTAACGAGCAGTACTTC. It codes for CANSEGPNEQYF.

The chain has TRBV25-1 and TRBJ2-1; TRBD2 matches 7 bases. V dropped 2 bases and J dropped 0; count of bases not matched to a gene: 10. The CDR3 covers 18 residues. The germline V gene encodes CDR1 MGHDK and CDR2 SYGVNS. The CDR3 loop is CASSEGPSGTYSYNEQFF. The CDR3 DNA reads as TGTGCCAGCAGTGAAGGCCCTAGCGGAACCTACTCCTACAATGAGCAGTTCTTC. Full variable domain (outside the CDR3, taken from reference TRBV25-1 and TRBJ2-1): EADIYQTPRYLVIGTGKKITLECSQTMGHDKMYWYQQDPGMELHLIHYSYGVNSTEKGDLSSESTVSRIRTEHFPLTLESARPSHTSQYLCASSEGPSGTYSYNEQFFGPGTRLTVL.

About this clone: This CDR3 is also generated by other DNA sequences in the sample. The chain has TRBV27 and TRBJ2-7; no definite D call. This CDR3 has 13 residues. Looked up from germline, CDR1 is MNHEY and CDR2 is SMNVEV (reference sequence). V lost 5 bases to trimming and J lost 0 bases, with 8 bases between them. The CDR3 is CASSPTVSYEQYF. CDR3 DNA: TGTGCCAGCAGTCCTACAGTCTCCTACGAGCAGTACTTC.

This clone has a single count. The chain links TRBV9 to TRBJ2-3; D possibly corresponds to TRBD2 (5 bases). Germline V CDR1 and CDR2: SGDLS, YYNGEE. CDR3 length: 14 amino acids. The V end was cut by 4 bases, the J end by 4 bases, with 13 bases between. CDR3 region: CASSLTGYADTQYF. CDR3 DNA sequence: TGTGCCAGCAGCCTAACGGGGTACGCAGATACGCAGTATTTT.

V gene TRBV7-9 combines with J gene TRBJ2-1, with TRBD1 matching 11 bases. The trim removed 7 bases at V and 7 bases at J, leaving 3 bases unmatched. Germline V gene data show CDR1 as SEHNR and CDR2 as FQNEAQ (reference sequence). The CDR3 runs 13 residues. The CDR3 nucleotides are TGTGCCAGCACGGGACAGGGGGGGAATGAGCAGTTCTTC. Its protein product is CASTGQGGNEQFF.

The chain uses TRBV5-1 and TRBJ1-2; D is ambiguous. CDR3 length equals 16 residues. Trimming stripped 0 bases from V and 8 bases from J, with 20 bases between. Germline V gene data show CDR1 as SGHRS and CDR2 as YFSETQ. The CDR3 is CASSLAERGGYHGYTF. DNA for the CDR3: TGCGCCAGCAGCTTGGCCGAGAGAGGAGGATATCACGGCTACACCTTC.

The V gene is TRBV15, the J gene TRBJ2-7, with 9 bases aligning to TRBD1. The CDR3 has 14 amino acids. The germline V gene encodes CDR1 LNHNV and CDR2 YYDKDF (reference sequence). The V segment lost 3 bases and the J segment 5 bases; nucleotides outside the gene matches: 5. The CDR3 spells CATSSPGQGDEQYF. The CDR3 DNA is TGTGCCACCAGCAGTCCGGGACAGGGTGACGAGCAGTACTTC.

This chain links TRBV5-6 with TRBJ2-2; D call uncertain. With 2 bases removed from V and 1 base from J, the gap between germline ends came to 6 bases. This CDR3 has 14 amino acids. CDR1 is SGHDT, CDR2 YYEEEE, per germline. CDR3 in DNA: TGTGCCAGCAGCTTTTGGGGGAACACCGGGGAGCTGTTTTTT. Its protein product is CASSFWGNTGELFF.

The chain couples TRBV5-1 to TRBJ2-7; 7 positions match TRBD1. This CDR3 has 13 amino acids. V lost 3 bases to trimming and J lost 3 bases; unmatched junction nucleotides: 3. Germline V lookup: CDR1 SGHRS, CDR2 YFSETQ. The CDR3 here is CASSSGTDYEQYF. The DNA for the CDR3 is TGCGCCAGCAGCTCTGGGACAGACTACGAGCAGTACTTC.

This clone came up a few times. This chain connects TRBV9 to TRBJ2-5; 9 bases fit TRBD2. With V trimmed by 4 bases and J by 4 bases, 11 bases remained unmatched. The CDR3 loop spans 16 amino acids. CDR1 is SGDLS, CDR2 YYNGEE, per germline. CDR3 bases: TGTGCCAGCAGCCCCACCGGCGGGGGGGGCCTAGAGACCCAGTACTTC. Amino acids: CASSPTGGGGLETQYF.